The 19 T cell receptor beta chains reported below all come from one sample, sequenced in a study of T cells in Graves' hyperthyroidism and ophthalmopathy. The investigators amplified TCR beta CDR3 regions from RNA transcripts. Researchers ran a first-round RT-PCR on the TCR CDR3 using the HTBI primer set. TCRdb redid the calling of the multiplex PCR reads with MiXCR, one entry per CDR3 protein. The sample carries about 640,000 distinct CDR3 sequences, about 14% recorded once. The sequenced sample consisted of blood. The source is a woman aged 50 to 60 with Graves' ophthalmopathy.

The chain couples TRBV20-1 to TRBJ2-1, with unresolved D. CDR3 length: 12 amino acids. Per the germline V gene, CDR1 is DFQATT and CDR2 is SNEGSKA (reference sequence). Deletions cut 6 bases from V and 5 bases from J, with 11 bases between. This CDR3 reads CSAKRHNNEQFF. In DNA form, the CDR3 reads TGCAGTGCCAAGAGACATAACAATGAGCAGTTCTTC.

The chain links TRBV6-1 to TRBJ2-2; no clear D. Germline loops: CDR1 MNHNS, CDR2 SASEGT. The CDR3 is made up of 14 amino acids. Trimming shortened V by 5 bases and J by 5 bases, and 12 bases separated the two germline ends. CDR3 in DNA: TGTGCCAGCAGTCTGAAGCTAACGACCGGGGAGCTGTTTTTT. Protein product: CASSLKLTTGELFF.

At least ten counts were recorded for this clonotype. The chain is built from TRBV27 and TRBJ1-1, with D possibly matching TRBD1 (5 bases). The length of the CDR3 is 14 residues. Germline loops: CDR1 MNHEY, CDR2 SMNVEV (reference sequence). The germline V and J ends were trimmed by 4 bases and 4 bases, with 13 bases remaining between them. CDR3 sequence: CASSSDGGGTEAFF. In DNA, the CDR3 is TGTGCCAGCAGTTCGGATGGGGGAGGCACTGAAGCTTTCTTT.

This clonotype turned up a few times. The genes are TRBV12-3 or TRBV12-4 and TRBJ1-1, with 8 positions matching TRBD1. With V trimmed by 5 bases and J by 5 bases, 13 bases remained unmatched. The CDR3 covers 16 residues. Here the CDR3 reads CASSQTRGLLETEAFF. CDR3 coding DNA: TGTGCCAGCAGTCAAACCAGGGGGCTATTAGAAACTGAAGCTTTCTTT.

This clonotype showed up many times. The J gene is TRBJ2-5, the V gene TRBV5-1, with D unresolved. Germline V lookup: CDR1 SGHRS, CDR2 YFSETQ. V lost 4 bases and J lost 0, with 10 bases in between. This CDR3 has 14 residues. The DNA for the CDR3 is TGCGCCAGCAGCGCGGAACTGAACCAAGAGACCCAGTACTTC. As protein: CASSAELNQETQYF.

This clonotype was seen at least ten times. CDR3: CASSLVSGIGYNEQFF. The CDR3 DNA reads as TGTGCCAGCAGCTTGGTTAGCGGGATTGGCTACAATGAGCAGTTCTTC. This rearrangement joins TRBV7-2 to TRBJ2-1; 8 nucleotides line up with TRBD2. Per germline, CDR1 SGHTA and CDR2 FQGNSA. Unmatched junction bases numbered 7, after V lost 3 bases and J lost 3 bases. CDR3 length: 16 amino acids.

The rearrangement uses TRBV4-1 and TRBJ1-6; D gene ambiguous. In germline, CDR1 is MGHRA, CDR2 YSYEKL. The CDR3 consists of 16 residues. Trimming took 0 bases from V and 5 from J, leaving 11 bases between them. CDR3 DNA sequence: TGCGCCAGCAGCCAAGAATGGGGAGTGAATAATTCACCCCTCCACTTT. It encodes CASSQEWGVNNSPLHF.

The table lists this clonotype with many counts. This chain uses TRBV7-2 with TRBJ2-5, with D unclear. Trimming left V 3 bases short and J 3 bases short, with 11 bases between. Germline V gene data show CDR1 as SGHTA and CDR2 as FQGNSA. The CDR3 consists of 14 residues. As DNA, the CDR3 is TGTGCCAGCAGCTTCTTAATGGTAGAAGAGACCCAGTACTTC. Residues: CASSFLMVEETQYF.

This clonotype was picked up many times. One end of the junction does not line up with germline, which may come from a read error. J is TRBJ2-5 and V is TRBV7-7, with TRBD2 matching over 9 bases. The germline CDR1 and CDR2 sequences are SSHAT and FNYEAQ (reference sequence). The CDR3 extends over 16 amino acids. The CDR3: CASSLGREGPLGTQYF. Here the CDR3 DNA reads TGTGCTAGCAGCTTAGGGCGGGAGGGCCCTCTCGGGACCCAGTACTTC.

The sample holds many counts of this clonotype. V usage is TRBV4-1 and J usage is TRBJ2-7; D unclear. This CDR3 region has 13 residues. V was trimmed by 5 bases and J by 6 bases, leaving 14 bases between them. Per the germline V gene, CDR1 is MGHRA and CDR2 is YSYEKL. The CDR3 loop is CASSLPRGAEQYF. In DNA form, the CDR3 reads TGCGCCAGCAGCTTACCCCGCGGTGCCGAGCAGTACTTC.

The chain has TRBV20-1 and TRBJ2-7; 9 bases match TRBD2. V was pared by 0 bases and J by 3 bases, with 6 bases of the junction left unmatched. The CDR3 is 15 residues long. Germline V gene lookup returns CDR1 DFQATT and CDR2 SNEGSKA (reference sequence). The CDR3 DNA sequence: TGCAGTGCTAGAGATGGGGCTAGCGGGATCTACGAGCAGTACTTC. Its translation is CSARDGASGIYEQYF.

This clonotype was found many times. The chain combines TRBV7-2 with TRBJ2-3; D ambiguous. Deletions cut 5 bases from V and 3 bases from J, with 15 bases between. CDR3 size: 15 residues. CDR1 and CDR2 from the germline V gene are SGHTA and FQGNSA. For the CDR3, the DNA is TGTGCCAGCAGCGAGCCATCCTCCCCGACAGATACGCAGTATTTT. Its protein product is CASSEPSSPTDTQYF.

This clonotype was recorded at least ten times. This chain joins TRBV5-6 and TRBJ2-3; perhaps TRBD2 as D (6 bases). Germline CDR1 is SGHDT and CDR2 is YYEEEE. The CDR3 spans 16 residues. Trimming removed 1 base from V and 2 bases from J, with 14 bases in between. The CDR3 nucleotides read TGTGCCAGCAGCTTGTATTCGGGAGCGGTCACAGATACGCAGTATTTT. Residues: CASSLYSGAVTDTQYF.

CDR3 in amino acids: CASSVVGSHTQYF. The CDR3 nucleotides read TGTGCCAGCAGCGTAGTTGGTAGCCATACGCAGTATTTT. The V and J genes are TRBV9 and TRBJ2-3; D remains unclear. Trimming took off 0 bases at V and 7 bases at J, with 9 bases between the two ends. Germline V gene lookup returns CDR1 SGDLS and CDR2 YYNGEE. CDR3 length equals 13 residues.

This clonotype was detected a few times. The chain couples TRBV19 to TRBJ2-3; TRBD2 aligns across 9 bases. From germline, CDR1 is LNHDA and CDR2 SQIVND (reference sequence). This CDR3 has 16 amino acids. V trimming: 10 bases; J trimming: 1 base; junction bases outside the gene matches: 12. CDR3 in DNA: TGTGCCAAGGACCTTATAGCGGGAGACGGCACAGATACGCAGTATTTT. This codes for CAKDLIAGDGTDTQYF.

CDR3 sequence (DNA): TGCAGCGTTGAATCGTGGGACAGGGTCTCCAACTATGGCTACACCTTC. The encoded protein is CSVESWDRVSNYGYTF. V gene TRBV29-1 combines with J gene TRBJ1-2; 9 nucleotides agree with TRBD1. After removal of 2 bases from V and 2 bases from J, the junction contained 9 bases not matched to a gene. Germline CDR1 reads SQVTM; CDR2 reads ANQGSEA. This CDR3 comprises 16 residues. Using reference TRBV29-1 and TRBJ1-2 for the parts outside the CDR3, the full variable domain is SAVISQKPSRDICQRGTSLTIQCQVDSQVTMMFWYRQQPGQSLTLIATANQGSEATYESGFVIDKFPISRPNLTFSTLTVSNMSPEDSSIYLCSVESWDRVSNYGYTFGSGTRLTVV.

This clonotype was observed a single time. The junction departs from the called germline gene at one end, perhaps through a read error. The V gene is TRBV6-2 or TRBV6-3, the J gene TRBJ2-1; D might be TRBD1 or TRBD2, each matching 7 bases. Germline V lookup: CDR1 MNHEY, CDR2 SVGEGT. This CDR3 is built from 18 residues. The chain's CDR3 is CASSYRPSGRGLEGEQLF. For the CDR3, the DNA is TGTGCCAGCAGTTACCGCCCGTCTGGGAGGGGGCTGGAAGGTGAGCAGCTCTTC.

The gene calls are TRBV5-1 and TRBJ2-7; tentative D call: TRBD2 (6 bases). Germline V lookup: CDR1 SGHRS, CDR2 YFSETQ. The CDR3 has 13 amino acids. V shed 4 bases and J shed 2 bases, with 10 bases lying between them. CDR3 bases: TGCGCCAGCAGCCCCCGACTAGCCTACGAGCAGTACTTC. It is translated as CASSPRLAYEQYF.

This clonotype was seen many times. The chain employs TRBV6-2 or TRBV6-3 and TRBJ1-1; D gene unclear. This CDR3 has 17 residues. The V and J ends lost 3 bases and 1 base respectively, with 18 bases between them. Germline CDR1 MNHEY, CDR2 SVGEGT. Here the CDR3 DNA reads TGTGCCAGCAGTTATCCATCCCTGAGGCACTCGAACACTGAAGCTTTCTTT. The encoded protein is CASSYPSLRHSNTEAFF.